These T cell receptor beta chains were read from a single sample in a study of blood T cell repertoires in COVID-19. The assay was immunoSEQ multiplex PCR, and TCRdb's table has in-frame clones only and misses some. The sample lists around 230,000 clones; 83% were seen once. The specimen was peripheral blood. The receptors shown here come from a woman aged 40 to 55 with active or convalescent COVID-19. CDR3s include the opening cysteine and the closing phenylalanine or tryptophan. D genes are given only for firm matches. Clone size is stated in some rows and not others, as once, few, many or a class when expanded.

CDR3: CASKRDRVGGYTF
DNA: TGTGCTTCAAAGAGGGACAGGGTTGGGGGCTACACCTTC
D: TRBD1
size: NA
V: TRBV28
J: TRBJ1-2

CDR3: CASSTPGTGDEAFF
DNA: TGTGCCAGTAGTACCCCCGGGACAGGAGATGAAGCTTTCTTT
D: TRBD1
size: NA
V: TRBV19
J: TRBJ1-1

CDR3: CASSSRDTSGNTIYF
DNA: TGTGCCAGCAGCTCCCGGGACACCTCTGGAAACACCATATATTTT
D: NA
size: NA
V: TRBV9
J: TRBJ1-3

CDR3: CASSSGRSGYTF
DNA: TGTGCCAGTAGTTCGGGGAGAAGTGGCTACACCTTC
D: NA
size: once
V: TRBV19
J: TRBJ1-2

CDR3: CASLILDRELTEAFF
DNA: TGTGCCAGCCTTATTTTAGACAGGGAACTCACTGAAGCTTTCTTT
D: TRBD1
size: NA
V: TRBV5-6
J: TRBJ1-1

CDR3: CASRSYDSSYEQYF
DNA: TGTGCCAGTAGGAGTTATGACAGCTCCTACGAGCAGTACTTC
D: NA
size: NA
V: TRBV19
J: TRBJ2-7

CDR3: CASRTSMIANEQFF
DNA: TGTGCCAGCAGAACTTCAATGATCGCTAATGAGCAGTTCTTC
D: NA
size: NA
V: TRBV7-9
J: TRBJ2-1

CDR3: CASSSWTARYGYTF
DNA: TGTGCCAGCAGCTCATGGACAGCCCGCTATGGCTACACCTTC
D: NA
size: NA
V: TRBV7-9
J: TRBJ1-2

CDR3: CASSYDLRNEQFF
DNA: TGTGCCAGCAGTTATGATCTCAGGAATGAGCAGTTCTTC
D: NA
size: NA
V: TRBV6-2/TRBV6-3
J: TRBJ2-1

CDR3: CASSYARKQGTEAFF
DNA: TGTGCCAGCAGTTACGCCCGCAAACAGGGCACTGAAGCTTTCTTT
D: NA
size: NA
V: TRBV6-5
J: TRBJ1-1

CDR3: CASSAQGSGANVLTF
DNA: TGCGCCAGCAGCGCACAGGGCTCTGGGGCCAACGTCCTGACTTTC
D: NA
size: few
V: TRBV5-1
J: TRBJ2-6

CDR3: CASRRGEYNEQFF
DNA: TGTGCCAGCAGACGGGGGGAGTACAATGAGCAGTTCTTC
D: TRBD2
size: NA
V: TRBV7-2
J: TRBJ2-1

CDR3: CSVVPGDYGYTF
DNA: TGCAGCGTTGTCCCCGGGGACTATGGCTACACCTTC
D: NA
size: NA
V: TRBV29-1
J: TRBJ1-2

CDR3: CASSFTGPLNEQFF
DNA: TGTGCCAGCAGTTTCACAGGGCCCCTCAATGAGCAGTTCTTC
D: NA
size: NA
V: TRBV27
J: TRBJ2-1

CDR3: CASSYRTAYGYTF
DNA: TGTGCCAGCAGCTACAGGACGGCCTATGGCTACACCTTC
D: NA
size: few
V: TRBV7-2
J: TRBJ1-2

CDR3: CASSEGLAGGPASTDTQYF
DNA: TGTGCCAGCAGCGAGGGACTAGCGGGAGGGCCGGCAAGCACAGATACGCAGTATTTT
D: TRBD2
size: NA
V: TRBV5-8
J: TRBJ2-3

CDR3: CAWGGQNTEAFF
DNA: TGTGCCTGGGGAGGGCAAAACACTGAAGCTTTCTTT
D: NA
size: NA
V: TRBV30
J: TRBJ1-1

CDR3: CASSQEQGLDTQYF
DNA: TGCGCCAGCAGCCAAGAACAGGGATTAGATACGCAGTATTTT
D: NA
size: NA
V: TRBV4-1
J: TRBJ2-3

CDR3: CASSQDAGVGTEAFF
DNA: TGTGCCAGCAGCCAAGATGCGGGGGTGGGGACTGAAGCTTTCTTT
D: NA
size: NA
V: TRBV3-1/TRBV3-2
J: TRBJ1-1

CDR3: CAWSSTSGAYEQYF
DNA: TGTGCCTGGAGTTCGACTAGCGGGGCCTACGAGCAGTACTTC
D: TRBD2
size: NA
V: TRBV30
J: TRBJ2-7

CDR3: CASSIQGVYEQYF
DNA: TGTGCCAGTAGTATACAGGGCGTCTACGAGCAGTACTTC
D: NA
size: NA
V: TRBV19
J: TRBJ2-7

CDR3: CASSYYSNSYF
DNA: TGTGCCAGCAGTTACTACAGTAACTCGTACTTC
D: NA
size: once
V: TRBV6-2/TRBV6-3
J: TRBJ2-7

CDR3: CASSRPQGANSPLHF
DNA: TGTGCCAGCAGCCGACCACAGGGGGCTAATTCACCCCTCCACTTT
D: TRBD1
size: NA
V: TRBV5-6
J: TRBJ1-6

CDR3: CATSAKDRSYNEQFF
DNA: TGTGCCACCAGTGCCAAGGACAGAAGCTACAATGAGCAGTTCTTC
D: NA
size: NA
V: TRBV24-1
J: TRBJ2-1

CDR3: CASTQGYGYTF
DNA: TGTGCCAGCACCCAGGGCTATGGCTACACCTTC
D: NA
size: NA
V: TRBV6-5
J: TRBJ1-2

CDR3: CASSHLDRGLDQPQHF
DNA: TGCGCCAGCAGTCACCTGGACAGGGGGCTTGATCAGCCCCAGCATTTT
D: TRBD1
size: NA
V: TRBV23-1
J: TRBJ1-5

CDR3: CASSLRQGKVWDSGNTIYF
DNA: TGTGCCAGCAGCTTACGACAGGGGAAGGTATGGGACTCTGGAAACACCATATATTTT
D: TRBD1
size: NA
V: TRBV13
J: TRBJ1-3

CDR3: CASRGSGRSADTQYF
DNA: TGTGCCAGTAGGGGAAGCGGGAGATCGGCAGATACGCAGTATTTT
D: TRBD2
size: once
V: TRBV19
J: TRBJ2-3

CDR3: CASSRTGVYGYTF
DNA: TGTGCCAGCAGTCGGACTGGAGTCTATGGCTACACCTTC
D: NA
size: once
V: TRBV12-3/TRBV12-4
J: TRBJ1-2

CDR3: CAWTLGAGGSDTQYF
DNA: TGTGCCTGGACCCTGGGGGCGGGAGGGTCGGATACGCAGTATTTT
D: TRBD2
size: NA
V: TRBV30
J: TRBJ2-3

CDR3: CASSPRTGTGELFF
DNA: TGTGCCAGCAGCCCCCGGACAGGGACCGGGGAGCTGTTTTTT
D: TRBD1
size: NA
V: TRBV9
J: TRBJ2-2

CDR3: CASSRTTGGVYGYTF
DNA: TGTGCCAGTAGTCGAACGACAGGGGGCGTCTATGGCTACACCTTC
D: TRBD1
size: NA
V: TRBV19
J: TRBJ1-2

CDR3: CASSETGHYGYTF
DNA: TGTGCCAGCAGTGAGACAGGGCACTATGGCTACACCTTC
D: TRBD1
size: NA
V: TRBV6-1
J: TRBJ1-2

CDR3: CASSFTTGLPGELFF
DNA: TGTGCTAGCAGCTTTACCACTGGGCTGCCCGGGGAGCTGTTTTTT
D: NA
size: NA
V: TRBV7-7
J: TRBJ2-2

CDR3: CASSYDSTGNTIYF
DNA: TGTGCCAGCAGCTACGACAGTACTGGAAACACCATATATTTT
D: NA
size: NA
V: TRBV11-2
J: TRBJ1-3

CDR3: CASSGRTGKDSPLHF
DNA: TGCGCCAGCAGCGGGAGGACAGGGAAGGATTCACCCCTCCACTTT
D: TRBD1
size: NA
V: TRBV5-1
J: TRBJ1-6

CDR3: CASSRGTGDLNTEAFF
DNA: TGTGCCAGCTCCCGGGGGACAGGGGACCTAAACACTGAAGCTTTCTTT
D: TRBD1
size: NA
V: TRBV18
J: TRBJ1-1

CDR3: CAWRPGLTAYGYTF
DNA: TGTGCCTGGAGACCAGGGTTGACGGCCTATGGCTACACCTTC
D: NA
size: NA
V: TRBV30
J: TRBJ1-2

CDR3: CASTGGMNTEAFF
DNA: TGTGCCAGTACAGGGGGTATGAACACTGAAGCTTTCTTT
D: TRBD1
size: NA
V: TRBV19
J: TRBJ1-1

CDR3: CASSRGSETQYF
DNA: TGTGCCAGTAGTCGGGGGTCGGAGACCCAGTACTTC
D: NA
size: NA
V: TRBV19
J: TRBJ2-5

CDR3: CASSLMAGHNEQFF
DNA: TGTGCCAGCAGCTTAATGGCGGGGCACAATGAGCAGTTCTTC
D: NA
size: NA
V: TRBV7-3
J: TRBJ2-1

CDR3: CASSKLGSGGFTDTQYF
DNA: TGTGCCAGCAGCAAATTAGGTAGCGGGGGGTTCACAGATACGCAGTATTTT
D: NA
size: NA
V: TRBV21-1
J: TRBJ2-3

CDR3: CASSQTTRTDTQYF
DNA: TGTGCCAGCAGCCAAACAACTAGGACAGATACGCAGTATTTT
D: NA
size: NA
V: TRBV3-1/TRBV3-2
J: TRBJ2-3

CDR3: CASSFRGSEGYTF
DNA: TGTGCCAGCAGTTTTAGGGGCAGCGAGGGCTACACCTTC
D: NA
size: few
V: TRBV28
J: TRBJ1-2

CDR3: CASSQGGAYEQYF
DNA: TGTGCCAGCAGCCAAGGGGGAGCCTACGAGCAGTACTTC
D: NA
size: NA
V: TRBV3-1/TRBV3-2
J: TRBJ2-7

CDR3: CASSPTGTGPNTEAFF
DNA: TGTGCCAGCAGCCCGACCGGGACAGGGCCGAACACTGAAGCTTTCTTT
D: TRBD1
size: NA
V: TRBV11-3
J: TRBJ1-1

CDR3: CASSQEGQGFSGANVLTF
DNA: TGTGCCAGCAGCCAAGAAGGACAGGGCTTTTCTGGGGCCAACGTCCTGACTTTC
D: TRBD1
size: NA
V: TRBV3-1/TRBV3-2
J: TRBJ2-6

CDR3: CSVAQGRGDQPQHF
DNA: TGCAGCGTCGCACAGGGAAGGGGCGATCAGCCCCAGCATTTT
D: NA
size: NA
V: TRBV29-1
J: TRBJ1-5

CDR3: CASREGRGEKLFF
DNA: TGTGCCAGTAGAGAAGGAAGGGGTGAAAAACTGTTTTTT
D: NA
size: NA
V: TRBV19
J: TRBJ1-4